These 17 T cell receptor beta chains were sequenced from one sample in a study of blood T cell repertoires in COVID-19. TCRdb's table, derived via immunoSEQ multiplex PCR, lists solely in-frame clones and lacks some. The sample consists of approximately 130,000 clones, around 88% of them appearing once. Material for sequencing was peripheral blood. The receptors were gathered from a woman aged 45-60 years who had recovered from COVID-19.

CDR3 protein: CASSYSGAGGPEKLFF. CDR3 DNA: TGTGCCAGCAGTTACTCGGGGGCGGGGGGCCCTGAAAAACTGTTTTTT. The gene calls are TRBV6-5 and TRBJ1-4; the D gene is possibly TRBD1 (6 bases). This CDR3 spans 16 amino acids. Germline loops: CDR1 MNHEY, CDR2 SVGAGI. Deletions cut 0 bases from V and 7 bases from J, with 15 bases between.

V gene TRBV5-1 combines with J gene TRBJ2-1, with 7 positions matching TRBD2. V dropped 4 bases and J dropped 9; count of bases not matched to a gene: 13. The CDR3 spans 15 residues. CDR1 is SGHRS, CDR2 YFSETQ, per germline. CDR3 region: CASSPDTELAGEQFF. The CDR3 DNA follows: TGCGCCAGCAGCCCGGACACGGAGTTAGCGGGTGAGCAGTTCTTC.

The CDR3 DNA follows: TGTGCCAGTAGTACCCTCACTAGCGGGAGGCGCGAGCAGTACTTC. Its protein product is CASSTLTSGRREQYF. V gene TRBV19 combines with J gene TRBJ2-7; 12 bases line up with TRBD2. The CDR3 is 15 residues long. J gave up 6 bases and V 4 bases, and 7 bases lay outside the gene matches. Germline V gene data show CDR1 as LNHDA and CDR2 as SQIVND (reference sequence).

The chain recombines TRBV15 with TRBJ1-2; no definite D call. CDR3 length: 16 residues. The V end was cut by 0 bases, the J end by 3 bases, with 14 bases between. Germline-derived CDR1 and CDR2 are LNHNV and YYDKDF (reference sequence). CDR3 DNA sequence: TGTGCCACCAGCAGAGATCTTTCTTGGTCAGACTATGGCTACACCTTC. This encodes CATSRDLSWSDYGYTF.

This clone was seen once. The chain is built from TRBV7-2 and TRBJ2-5; 8 bases map to TRBD2. Trimming removed 3 bases from V and 4 bases from J; junction bases left unmatched: 7. The CDR3 length is 15 residues. Germline V gene data show CDR1 as SGHTA and CDR2 as FQGNSA. The CDR3 loop reads CASSFSGAFGETQYF. CDR3 sequence (DNA): TGTGCCAGCAGCTTTAGCGGGGCTTTCGGAGAGACCCAGTACTTC.

The rearrangement links TRBV5-1 to TRBJ2-1; the match to TRBD2 covers 13 bases. The CDR3 spans 18 residues. Germline CDR1 SGHRS, CDR2 YFSETQ. V trimming: 4 bases; J trimming: 9 bases; junction bases outside the gene matches: 16. CDR3 nucleotides: TGCGCCAGCAGCCCGGGGTTCCTTACTAGCGGGGGGGCCACTGAGCAGTTCTTC. This gives the protein CASSPGFLTSGGATEQFF.

The V and J genes are TRBV10-2 and TRBJ1-5; no firm D call. The CDR3 spans 14 residues. Per the germline V gene, CDR1 is WSHSY and CDR2 is SAAADI. The V and J ends lost 0 bases and 1 base respectively, with 4 bases between them. For the CDR3, the DNA is TGCGCCAGCAGTGAGTCGCAGAGCAATCAGCCCCAGCATTTT. This sequence encodes CASSESQSNQPQHF.

V is TRBV18 and J is TRBJ2-6, with D perhaps TRBD1 (6 bases). The V end was cut by 6 bases, the J end by 3 bases, with 12 bases between. The germline V gene encodes CDR1 KGHSH and CDR2 LQKENI. This CDR3 has 15 residues. This chain's CDR3 is CASSYTGSGANVLTF. CDR3 DNA sequence: TGTGCCAGCTCGTACACAGGGAGTGGGGCCAACGTCCTGACTTTC.

The V call is TRBV5-6, the J call TRBJ1-1; D is perhaps TRBD1 (6 bases). The CDR3 totals 15 residues. V was cut by 4 bases and J by 1 base, with 14 bases left in between. CDR1 SGHDT and CDR2 YYEEEE come from the germline V gene. CDR3 in amino acids: CASSHGQGRNTEAFF. The CDR3 DNA reads as TGTGCCAGCAGCCACGGCCAGGGGCGGAACACTGAAGCTTTCTTT.

This chain connects TRBV24-1 to TRBJ1-1; D unclear. CDR1 and CDR2 from the germline V gene are KGHDR and SFDVKD. The V end was cut by 0 bases, the J end by 1 base, with 11 bases between. The CDR3 consists of 16 residues. CDR3 protein: CATSDLEVSGNTEAFF. The DNA for the CDR3 is TGTGCCACCAGTGATTTGGAGGTCTCGGGGAACACTGAAGCTTTCTTT.

The chain recombines TRBV3-1 (or the pseudogene TRBV3-2) with TRBJ2-1, with 7 bases fitting TRBD2. The germline gives CDR1 LGHDT, CDR2 YNNKEL (reference sequence). V dropped 1 base and J dropped 7; count of bases not matched to a gene: 19. The CDR3 sequence is 19 residues long. The CDR3 protein is CASSQVQIPAGVGRNEQFF. The CDR3 DNA sequence: TGTGCCAGCAGCCAAGTTCAAATACCGGCGGGAGTGGGTCGGAATGAGCAGTTCTTC.

This chain uses TRBV15 with TRBJ2-7; TRBD1 aligns across 9 bases. This CDR3 has 15 amino acids. Trimming cost V 6 bases and J 5 bases; bases outside gene matches: 11. CDR1 LNHNV and CDR2 YYDKDF come from the germline V gene (reference sequence). CDR3 protein: CATRTAGTGTHEQYF. CDR3 bases: TGTGCCACCAGAACGGCCGGGACAGGGACACACGAGCAGTACTTC.

The rearrangement uses TRBV7-2 and TRBJ2-2; 10 positions agree with TRBD2. The CDR3 length is 15 residues. CDR1 is SGHTA, CDR2 FQGNSA, per germline. V lost 5 bases to trimming and J lost 1 base; unmatched junction nucleotides: 1. The CDR3 spells CASSRTSGNTGELFF. CDR3 nucleotide sequence: TGTGCCAGCAGCCGGACTAGCGGGAACACCGGGGAGCTGTTTTTT.

V usage is TRBV11-3 and J usage is TRBJ1-2; tentative D call: TRBD1 (5 bases). The length of the CDR3 is 13 residues. Trimming removed 5 bases at V and 4 bases at J, with 11 bases between. Germline V gene lookup returns CDR1 SGHNT and CDR2 YENEEA. CDR3 nucleotides: TGTGCCAGCAGCGGCGGGGGGACCTATGGCTACACCTTC. Its protein is CASSGGGTYGYTF.

The chain is built from TRBV4-3 and TRBJ2-3; 7 bases line up with TRBD2. V gave up 1 base and J gave up 7 bases; unmatched junction bases: 8. The CDR3 runs to 15 residues. CDR1 is LGHNA and CDR2 is YSLEER in the germline V gene. The DNA for the CDR3 is TGCGCCAGCAGCCAAGGGACTAGGGGCACTAATACGCAGTATTTT. As protein: CASSQGTRGTNTQYF.

The CDR3 DNA sequence: TGTGCCAGCTCACCCCCGTGGAGGAGTAACACCGGGGAGCTGTTTTTT. Its protein is CASSPPWRSNTGELFF. V gene TRBV18 combines with J gene TRBJ2-2, with a weak D call TRBD2 (5 bases). V gave up 3 bases and J gave up 2 bases, with 13 bases separating them. CDR1 is KGHSH, CDR2 LQKENI, per germline. The CDR3 extends over 16 amino acids.

Only one count was recorded for this clone. J is TRBJ2-7 and V is TRBV4-3, with D possibly being TRBD2 (6 bases). This CDR3 contains 20 residues. V was clipped by 0 bases and J by 2 bases, with 26 bases between them. The germline CDR1 and CDR2 sequences are LGHNA and YSLEER. CDR3 DNA: TGCGCCAGCAGCCAAGATTCTCCAAAGGGATGGATCGGGAGTGCCTACGAGCAGTACTTC. Protein product: CASSQDSPKGWIGSAYEQYF.